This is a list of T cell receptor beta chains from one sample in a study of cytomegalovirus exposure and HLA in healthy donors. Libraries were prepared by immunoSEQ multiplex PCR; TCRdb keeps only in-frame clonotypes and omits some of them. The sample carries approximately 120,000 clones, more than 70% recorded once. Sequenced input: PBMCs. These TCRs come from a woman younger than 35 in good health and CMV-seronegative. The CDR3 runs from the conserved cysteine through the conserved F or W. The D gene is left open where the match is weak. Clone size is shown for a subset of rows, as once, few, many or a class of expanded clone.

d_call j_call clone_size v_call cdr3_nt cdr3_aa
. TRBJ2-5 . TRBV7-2 TGTGCCAGCAGCTTAGCCTCCCCACTACGCCAAGAGACCCAGTACTTC CASSLASPLRQETQYF
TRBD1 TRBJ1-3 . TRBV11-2 TGTGCCAGCAGCCCCACAGGGGGAGGAAACACCATATATTTT CASSPTGGGNTIYF
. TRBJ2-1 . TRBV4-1 TGCGCCAGCAGCCAAGCTGACAATGAGCAGTTCTTC CASSQADNEQFF
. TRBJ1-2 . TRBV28 TGTGCCAGCAGTTCGCCCTCGACCTACAGGGCGGTAAATGGCTACACCTTC CASSSPSTYRAVNGYTF
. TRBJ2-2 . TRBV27 TGTGCCAGCAGCCCATTAGGGGTCGGGGAGCTGTTTTTT CASSPLGVGELFF
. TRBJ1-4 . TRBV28 TGTGCCAGCAACCCAACAGGGAGGGATGAAAAACTGTTTTTT CASNPTGRDEKLFF
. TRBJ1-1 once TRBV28 TGTGCCAGCAACATCCGGGGGGCGAACACTGAAGCTTTCTTT CASNIRGANTEAFF
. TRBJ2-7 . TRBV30 TGTGCCTGGAATCCTCGGGGGACCGAGACCTACGAGCAGTACTTC CAWNPRGTETYEQYF
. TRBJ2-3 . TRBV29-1 TGCAGCGTTGAAGTGACCCACCGGAGTTCGATCGAGTATTTT CSVEVTHRSSIEYF
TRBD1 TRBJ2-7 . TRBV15 TGTGCCACCAGCAGAGGGGTGGGACAGAACTACGAGCAGTACTTC CATSRGVGQNYEQYF
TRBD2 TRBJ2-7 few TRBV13 TGTGCCAGCAGCTCTCGATTCGCGGGGGGGAACGAGCAGTACTTC CASSSRFAGGNEQYF
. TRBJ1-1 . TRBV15 TGTGCCACCAGCAGAGGTTCTAAAGTCCTCAGGCACACTGAAGCTTTCTTT CATSRGSKVLRHTEAFF
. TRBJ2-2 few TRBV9 TGTGCCAGCAGTACTAGCTCGAACACCGGGGAGCTGTTTTTT CASSTSSNTGELFF
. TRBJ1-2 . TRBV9 TGTGCCAGCAGCCGGCTTGAGGGCTTGTCTTCTGGCTACACCTTC CASSRLEGLSSGYTF
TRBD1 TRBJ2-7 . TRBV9 TGTGCCAGCAGCGGGGGGGACAGGGGGGACGAGCAGTACTTC CASSGGDRGDEQYF
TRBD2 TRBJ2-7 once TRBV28 TGTGCCAGCAGTTACGGGACTAGCGGGGGCTCGATCTACGAGCAGTACTTC CASSYGTSGGSIYEQYF
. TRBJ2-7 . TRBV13 TGTGCCAGCAGCTTAAGGTATCAGGGGACGCCTGAGCAGTACTTC CASSLRYQGTPEQYF
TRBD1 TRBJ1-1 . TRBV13 TGTGCCAGCAGCCCTGGGACAGAGAAATCTTTCACTGAAGCTTTCTTT CASSPGTEKSFTEAFF
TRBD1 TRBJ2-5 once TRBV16 TGTGCCAGCAGCCAATCTCGGGACAGGGGACAAGAGACCCAGTACTTC CASSQSRDRGQETQYF
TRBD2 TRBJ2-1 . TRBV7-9 TGTGCCAGCAGCGCGCCGCTAGCGGGAGTTTACAATGAGCAGTTCTTC CASSAPLAGVYNEQFF
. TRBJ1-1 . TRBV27 TGTGCCAGCAGTTTAAGGACGGGGTTGAACACTGAAGCTTTCTTT CASSLRTGLNTEAFF
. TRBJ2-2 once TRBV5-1 TGCGCCAGCAGCCAAACTCCGGGAGTTGGCGGGGAGCTGTTTTTT CASSQTPGVGGELFF
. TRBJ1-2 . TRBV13 TGTGCCAGCAGCTTAGTACCCACCCGGACTGGAAACTATGGCTACACCTTC CASSLVPTRTGNYGYTF
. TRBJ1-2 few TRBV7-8 TGTGCCAGCAGCTTAGCGCGGAGGGGTGATGGCTACACCTTC CASSLARRGDGYTF
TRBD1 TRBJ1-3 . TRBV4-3 TGCGCCAGCAGCCAAGATAGACAGGGGGCGGGAAACACCATATATTTT CASSQDRQGAGNTIYF
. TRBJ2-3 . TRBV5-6 TGTGCCAGCAGCTTGGGGACCACAGGGACAGATACGCAGTATTTT CASSLGTTGTDTQYF
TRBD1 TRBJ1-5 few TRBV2 TGTGCCAGCAGCCAACAGGGGGCGCGCAATCAGCCCCAGCATTTT CASSQQGARNQPQHF
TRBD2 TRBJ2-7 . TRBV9 TGTGCCAGCAGCGAAAGCGGGGGTGCCTACGAGCAGTACTTC CASSESGGAYEQYF
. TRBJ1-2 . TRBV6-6 TGTGCCAGCAGTTACCTCACGGCTAACTATGGCTACACCTTC CASSYLTANYGYTF
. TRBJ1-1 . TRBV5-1 TGCGCCAGCAGCTTAGACAGGAACCTTCGAAACACTGAAGCTTTCTTT CASSLDRNLRNTEAFF
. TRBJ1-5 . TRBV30 TGTGCCTGGCACTCCAGGGCTTATAGCAATCAGCCCCAGCATTTT CAWHSRAYSNQPQHF
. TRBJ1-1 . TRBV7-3 TGTGCCAGCAGCTTAGGGGGGGGGTTCCACCAGAACACTGAAGCTTTCTTT CASSLGGGFHQNTEAFF
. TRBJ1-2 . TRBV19 TGTGCCAGTAGTATCCAGGTCGGTCCGGGGGGCTACACCTTC CASSIQVGPGGYTF
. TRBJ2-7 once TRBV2 TGTGCCAGCAACCAAAAACTAGTCACCTACGAGCAGTACTTC CASNQKLVTYEQYF
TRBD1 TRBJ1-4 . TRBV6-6 TGTGCCAGCAGGGGGGACAGAGGGAATGAAAAACTGTTTTTT CASRGDRGNEKLFF
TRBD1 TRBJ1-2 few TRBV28 TGTGCCAGCAGCTGGGACAGGGGCGAATATGGCTACACCTTC CASSWDRGEYGYTF
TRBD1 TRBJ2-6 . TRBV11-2 TGTGCCAGCAGCTCCCGGGACAGGGGGCCTGGGGCCAACGTCCTGACTTTC CASSSRDRGPGANVLTF
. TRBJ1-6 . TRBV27 TGTGCCAGCAGTCGGACACTTTCTAATTCACCCCTCCACTTT CASSRTLSNSPLHF
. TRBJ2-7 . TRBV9 TGTGCCAGCAGCGCCGACACAGGGTCGGGGGAGCAGTACTTC CASSADTGSGEQYF
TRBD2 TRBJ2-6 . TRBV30 TGTGCCTTAGATCCTAGCGGGAGCGGCTCTGGGGCCAACGTCCTGACTTTC CALDPSGSGSGANVLTF
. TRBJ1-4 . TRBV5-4 TGTGCCAGCAGCCATGGACAGCCGGTGTCTAATGAAAAACTGTTTTTT CASSHGQPVSNEKLFF
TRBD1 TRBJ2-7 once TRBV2 TGTGCCAGCAGTGATCGGACAGGTTGGGAGCAGTACTTC CASSDRTGWEQYF
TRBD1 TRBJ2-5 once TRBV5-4 TGTGCCAGCAGCTTGACGGGACAGGATAAAGAGACCCAGTACTTC CASSLTGQDKETQYF
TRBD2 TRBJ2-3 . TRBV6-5 TGTGCCAGCAGCCCAGCGGGAGGGCCTACAGATACGCAGTATTTT CASSPAGGPTDTQYF
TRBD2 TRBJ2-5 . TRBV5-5 TGTGCCAGCAGCTTATTCGGGCTGTACAGCGGGGGTCAAGAGACCCAGTACTTC CASSLFGLYSGGQETQYF
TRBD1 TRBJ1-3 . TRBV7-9 TGTGCCAGCAGCTTCGGGACAGGGGAGCACACCATATATTTT CASSFGTGEHTIYF